The 26 T cell receptor beta chains reported below all come from one sample, sequenced in a study of T cell repertoires and leukemia-associated antigens. No cognate antigen is known for these TCRs. One entry per CDR3 protein, called by TCRdb with MiXCR from the 5' RACE reads. Among about 10,000 distinct CDR3 sequences, around 40% were seen once, and the ten largest hold about a quarter. The sequenced sample consisted of CD3+ T cells sorted from blood and cultured. These receptors came from a female donor in good health.

This clonotype was found a few times. The rearrangement joins TRBV7-9 to TRBJ1-1; unclear D gene. The CDR3 consists of 12 residues. Trimming shortened V by 4 bases and J by 6 bases, and 9 bases separated the two germline ends. Germline-derived CDR1 and CDR2 are SEHNR and FQNEAQ (reference sequence). The CDR3 nucleotides read TGTGCCAGCAGCTCAAGCGCCCCTGAAGCTTTCTTT. The encoded protein is CASSSSAPEAFF.

This clonotype was counted only a few times. The genes are TRBV20-1 and TRBJ1-5, with 10 bases fitting TRBD1. V was clipped by 6 bases and J by 4 bases; unmatched bases: 9. The CDR3 extends over 15 amino acids. Per germline, CDR1 DFQATT and CDR2 SNEGSKA (reference sequence). CDR3 loop: CSAIIGGQGNQPQHF. CDR3 DNA: TGCAGTGCCATCATCGGGGGACAGGGGAATCAGCCCCAGCATTTT.

The rearrangement joins TRBV4-1 to TRBJ1-1; D perhaps matches TRBD1 (5 bases). V lost 1 base and J lost 2, with 14 bases in between. Germline V CDR1 and CDR2: MGHRA, YSYEKL. CDR3 length: 16 amino acids. CDR3 sequence (DNA): TGCGCCAGCAGCCAAGTAGTAGTGCGGACAAACACTGAAGCTTTCTTT. It specifies CASSQVVVRTNTEAFF.

This clonotype was recorded once. The chain employs TRBV2 and TRBJ2-1; 11 bases agree with TRBD1. The J segment lost 5 bases and the V segment lost 6 bases, leaving 15 bases of the junction unmatched. The CDR3 runs 18 residues. The germline V gene encodes CDR1 SNHLY and CDR2 FYNNEI. CDR3 loop: CASRRTGGPVLSNNEQFF. CDR3 coding DNA: TGTGCCAGCAGGCGGACAGGGGGCCCTGTTCTATCTAACAATGAGCAGTTCTTC.

This clonotype was counted ten times or more. This chain connects TRBV5-1 to TRBJ2-3; 11 nucleotides align to TRBD2. Trimming at V came to 4 bases and at J to 6 bases, leaving 10 bases not matched to a gene. CDR3 length: 16 amino acids. In germline, CDR1 is SGHRS, CDR2 YFSETQ. The CDR3 DNA follows: TGCGCCAGCAGCGCTCCCCTAGCGGGAGGTTTGGATACGCAGTATTTT. Residues: CASSAPLAGGLDTQYF.

The chain has TRBV7-9 and TRBJ2-1, with D possibly matching TRBD2 (5 bases). Germline CDR1 and CDR2: SEHNR and FQNEAQ (reference sequence). The CDR3 has 12 residues. V shed 4 bases and J shed 6 bases, with 7 bases lying between them. The CDR3 here is CASSWTSNEQFF. CDR3 in DNA: TGTGCCAGCAGCTGGACTTCCAATGAGCAGTTCTTC.

This clonotype was picked up many times. A much larger clone sits a single nucleotide away, making a read error possible. J is TRBJ2-7 and V is TRBV24-1; 7 nucleotides line up with TRBD1. V trimming: 4 bases; J trimming: 1 base; junction bases outside the gene matches: 6. The germline gives CDR1 KGHDR, CDR2 SFDVKD. This CDR3 is built from 15 residues. The chain's CDR3 is CATSDGRQGSYEQYF. CDR3 bases: TGTGCCACCAGTGACGGTCGACAGGGTTCCTACGAGCAGTACTTC.

The V gene is TRBV7-2, the J gene TRBJ1-2; D remains ambiguous. The CDR3 extends over 13 amino acids. Germline V gene sequence: CDR1 SGHTA, CDR2 FQGNSA. V dropped 1 base and J dropped 2 bases, with 5 bases sitting between them. The CDR3 sequence: CASSLGQNYGYTF. DNA for the CDR3: TGTGCCAGCAGCTTAGGCCAGAACTATGGCTACACCTTC. The variable domain in full, completed from reference TRBV7-2 and TRBJ1-2, reads GAGVSQSPSNKVTEKGKDVELRCDPISGHTALYWYRQSLGQGLEFLIYFQGNSAPDKSGLPSDRFSAERTGGSVSTLTIQRTQQEDSAVYLCASSLGQNYGYTFGSGTRLTVV.

For this clonotype: The junction departs from the called germline gene at one end, perhaps through a read error. The rearrangement links TRBV4-1 to TRBJ2-5; TRBD1 matches at 7 bases. The germline gives CDR1 MGHRA, CDR2 YSYEKL. This CDR3 comprises 17 residues. This CDR3 is CASSPATPGQSQETQCF. Written as DNA, the CDR3 is TGCGCCAGCAGCCCGGCCACCCCGGGACAGTCGCAAGAGACCCAGTGCTTC.

The rearrangement joins TRBV10-3 to TRBJ2-5; D may correspond to TRBD1 or TRBD2 (6 bases each). Germline V gene data show CDR1 as ENHRY and CDR2 as SYGVKD. The V and J ends lost 7 bases and 0 bases respectively, with 21 bases between them. The CDR3 length is 17 residues. The CDR3 nucleotides are TGTGCCATCACGGCAGGGATCGGGGGCCGTGACCAAGAGACCCAGTACTTC. Amino acid sequence: CAITAGIGGRDQETQYF.

In this sample, this clonotype turned up many times. The rearrangement uses TRBV4-2 and TRBJ2-1; TRBD2 matches at 8 bases. This CDR3 has 16 amino acids. Trimming cost V 4 bases and J 6 bases; bases outside gene matches: 11. Germline loops: CDR1 LGHNA, CDR2 YNFKEQ. The CDR3 DNA sequence: TGTGCCAGCAGCCCAAGGGCGGGGGGCGAGTCCAATGAGCAGTTCTTC. As protein: CASSPRAGGESNEQFF.

The chain links TRBV20-1 to TRBJ2-7, with D perhaps TRBD2 (6 bases). The V gene's germline CDR1 is DFQATT and CDR2 SNEGSKA (reference sequence). Trimming pared 7 bases from V and 4 bases from J, leaving 17 bases between. The CDR3 has 13 amino acids. CDR3 in amino acids: CSVIGSASYEQYF. The CDR3 bases are TGCAGTGTAATCGGGAGTGCTTCTTACGAGCAGTACTTC.

A few counts support this clonotype. V gene TRBV20-1 combines with J gene TRBJ2-1; D tentatively fits TRBD1 or TRBD2 (5 bases each). Trimming removed 6 bases at V and 2 bases at J, with 5 bases between. This CDR3 region has 11 residues. Looked up from germline, CDR1 is DFQATT and CDR2 is SNEGSKA (reference sequence). DNA for the CDR3: TGCAGTGCGGGACCCTACAATGAGCAGTTCTTC. Translated: CSAGPYNEQFF.

CDR3 in DNA: TGTGCCAGCAGCAAAGGGGAAGGGGCGACAGGGGATTGCGAGCAGTACTTC. Protein sequence: CASSKGEGATGDCEQYF. V and J are TRBV21-1 and TRBJ2-7; the table's D call TRBD1 went unverified against the DNA. TRBV21-1 is reported as a pseudogene. This CDR3 comprises 17 residues.

By share, this clonotype ranks as medium-sized. The V and J genes are TRBV4-1 and TRBJ1-1; TRBD1 aligns across 10 bases. Germline CDR1 and CDR2: MGHRA and YSYEKL. The CDR3 sequence is 16 residues long. J gave up 2 bases and V 6 bases, and 9 bases lay outside the gene matches. This CDR3 is CASSPGTGAGNTEAFF. The CDR3 region has the DNA TGCGCCAGCAGTCCCGGGACAGGGGCGGGTAACACTGAAGCTTTCTTT.

The V gene is TRBV20-1, the J gene TRBJ1-1, with a tentative D call TRBD1 (6 bases). The CDR3 is 12 residues long. V lost 6 bases, J lost 3 bases, and 11 bases lay in between. Germline V gene lookup returns CDR1 DFQATT and CDR2 SNEGSKA (reference sequence). CDR3 nucleotides: TGCAGTGCGAAAGGGGGGGACACTGAAGCTTTCTTT. Translating gives CSAKGGDTEAFF.

The rearrangement uses TRBV9 and TRBJ2-3; tentative D call: TRBD2 (6 bases). CDR3 length equals 16 residues. Deletions cut 4 bases from V and 3 bases from J, with 18 bases between. The germline gives CDR1 SGDLS, CDR2 YYNGEE. CDR3 nucleotide sequence: TGTGCCAGCAGCCTTGCGGGGCTCCGAGGGACAGATACGCAGTATTTT. Protein: CASSLAGLRGTDTQYF. Full variable domain (remainder filled in from reference TRBV9 and TRBJ2-3): DSGVTQTPKHLITATGQRVTLRCSPRSGDLSVYWYQQSLDQGLQFLIQYYNGEERAKGNILERFSAQQFPDLHSELNLSSLELGDSALYFCASSLAGLRGTDTQYFGPGTRLTVL.

Judged by abundance, this clonotype is medium-sized. This chain joins TRBV6-5 and TRBJ2-3; D unresolved. The germline V and J ends were trimmed by 6 bases and 5 bases, with 12 bases remaining between them. This CDR3 has 13 amino acids. Germline loops: CDR1 MNHEY, CDR2 SVGAGI. Here the CDR3 reads CASSPSMGDTQYF. The CDR3 DNA is TGTGCCAGCAGCCCCTCGATGGGAGATACGCAGTATTTT.

This clonotype was counted at least ten times. The gene calls are TRBV11-2 and TRBJ2-1, with D uncertain. The CDR3 loop spans 13 amino acids. Per the germline V gene, CDR1 is SGHAT and CDR2 is FQNNGV. V was cut by 5 bases and J by 0 bases, with 5 bases left in between. The CDR3 region is CASSGPSYNEQFF. In nucleotides, the CDR3 is TGTGCCAGCAGCGGGCCCTCCTACAATGAGCAGTTCTTC.

The CDR3 sequence: CASSPTGLKETQYF. CDR3 DNA: TGTGCCAGCAGCCCGACGGGACTGAAAGAGACCCAGTACTTC. This chain connects TRBV9 to TRBJ2-5; weak D call: TRBD2 (6 bases). Deletions cut 4 bases from V and 3 bases from J, with 13 bases between. Per germline, CDR1 SGDLS and CDR2 YYNGEE. The CDR3 runs 14 residues.

This clonotype is categorized as medium-sized. The rearrangement joins TRBV12-3 or TRBV12-4 to TRBJ2-2; 9 bases are shared with TRBD1. V lost 3 bases to trimming and J lost 5 bases; unmatched junction nucleotides: 13. The CDR3 contains 18 residues. CDR3 region: CASSFRRLGQGRTGELFF. The CDR3 DNA follows: TGTGCCAGCAGTTTTAGGCGTTTGGGACAGGGCAGGACCGGGGAGCTGTTTTTT.

In its sample, this clonotype was seen many times. The V gene is TRBV3-1, the J gene TRBJ2-2, with D uncertain. This CDR3 contains 14 residues. Trimming cost V 5 bases and J 6 bases, with 13 bases left between them. Germline CDR1 and CDR2: LGHDT and YNNKEL (reference sequence). CDR3 bases: TGTGCCAGCAGCGCCAGTACCCGGGCCGGGGAGCTGTTTTTT. It is translated as CASSASTRAGELFF.

For this clonotype: One junction end disagrees with the germline gene, perhaps due to a read error. The chain joins TRBV7-9 to TRBJ2-7, with no clear D. The germline V gene has CDR1 SEHNR and CDR2 FQNEAQ (reference sequence). The length of the CDR3 is 13 residues. The CDR3 sequence: CVSSFQPRLLLYF. The CDR3 coding sequence is TGTGTCAGCAGCTTCCAGCCCCGATTGCTGCTGTACTTC. Based on the CDR3 plus reference TRBV7-9 and TRBJ2-7, the full variable domain is DTGVSQNPRHKITKRGQNVTFRCDPISEHNRLYWYRQTLGQGPEFLTYFQNEAQLEKSRLLSDRFSAERPKGSFSTLEIQRTEQGDSAMYLCVSSFQPRLLLYFGPGTRLTVT.

Turning to this clonotype: At one end, the junction sequence differs from germline, possibly due to a read error. The gene calls are TRBV12-5 and TRBJ1-1, with D unclear. The CDR3 length is 13 residues. Per the germline V gene, CDR1 is LGHNT and CDR2 is FRNRAP. CDR3 nucleotides: TGTGCTAGTGGTCTGAGGGAGAACACTGGAGCTTTCTTT. Translating gives CASGLRENTGAFF.

This clonotype is categorized as medium-sized (0.01 to 0.1%). The chain carries TRBV20-1 and TRBJ2-1; 9 bases agree with TRBD2. CDR1 and CDR2 (germline): DFQATT, SNEGSKA (reference sequence). With 1 base clipped from V and 4 bases from J, the junction kept 5 bases outside the gene matches. The CDR3 totals 15 residues. The CDR3 coding sequence is TGCAGTGCTAGAGGCCTAGCGGGACAATACAATGAGCAGTTCTTC. The encoded protein is CSARGLAGQYNEQFF.

CDR3 nucleotides: TGCACCGGCAGCCACTCGGGGGCCAGGGTCTCTGGGGCCAACGTCCTGACTTTC. This codes for CTGSHSGARVSGANVLTF. J is TRBJ2-6 and V is TRBV4-3; D might be TRBD1 or TRBD2, each matching 6 bases. The CDR3 spans 18 residues. The V gene's germline CDR1 is LGHNA and CDR2 YSLEER.